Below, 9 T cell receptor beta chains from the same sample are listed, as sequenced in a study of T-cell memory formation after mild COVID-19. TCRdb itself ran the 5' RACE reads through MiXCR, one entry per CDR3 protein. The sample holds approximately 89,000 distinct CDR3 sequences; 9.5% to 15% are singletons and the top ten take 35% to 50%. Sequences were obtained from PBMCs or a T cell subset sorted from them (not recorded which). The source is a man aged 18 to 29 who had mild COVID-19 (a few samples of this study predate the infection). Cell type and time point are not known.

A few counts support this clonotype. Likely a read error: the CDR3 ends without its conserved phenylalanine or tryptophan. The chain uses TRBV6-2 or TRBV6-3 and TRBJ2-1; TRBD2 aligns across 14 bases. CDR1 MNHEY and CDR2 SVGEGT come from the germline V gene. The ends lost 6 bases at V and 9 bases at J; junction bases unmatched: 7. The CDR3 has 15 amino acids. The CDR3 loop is CASRGLAGVVGEQFL. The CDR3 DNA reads TGTGCCAGCAGGGGACTAGCGGGGGTTGTCGGTGAGCAGTTCTTA.

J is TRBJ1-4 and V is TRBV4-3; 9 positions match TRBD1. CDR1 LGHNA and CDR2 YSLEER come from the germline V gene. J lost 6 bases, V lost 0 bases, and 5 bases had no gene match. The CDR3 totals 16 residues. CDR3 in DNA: TGCGCCAGCAGCCAAGATACAGGGGGCCAGGATGAAAAACTGTTTTTT. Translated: CASSQDTGGQDEKLFF.

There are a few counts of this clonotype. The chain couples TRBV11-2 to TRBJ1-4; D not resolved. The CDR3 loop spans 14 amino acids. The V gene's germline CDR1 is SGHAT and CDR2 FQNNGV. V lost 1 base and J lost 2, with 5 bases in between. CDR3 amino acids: CASSLAGTNEKLFF. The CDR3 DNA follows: TGTGCCAGCAGCTTAGCGGGTACTAATGAAAAACTGTTTTTT.

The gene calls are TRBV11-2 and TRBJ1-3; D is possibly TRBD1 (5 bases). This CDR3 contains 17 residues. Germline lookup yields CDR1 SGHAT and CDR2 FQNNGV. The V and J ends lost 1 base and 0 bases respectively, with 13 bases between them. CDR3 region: CASSLGYRTNSGNTIYF. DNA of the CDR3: TGTGCCAGCAGCTTAGGTTACCGGACAAACTCTGGAAACACCATATATTTT.

In nucleotides, the CDR3 is TGCGCCAGCAGCCAAGACATACCAGGCACTCAAGAGACCCAGTACTTC. Protein product: CASSQDIPGTQETQYF. The chain uses TRBV4-3 and TRBJ2-5, with D unresolved. This CDR3 spans 16 amino acids. Trimming stripped 0 bases from V and 2 bases from J, with 13 bases between. Germline-derived CDR1 and CDR2 are LGHNA and YSLEER.

The CDR3 nucleotides read TGTGCCAGCAGCTTCCCAATAGCGGGGGGCCACTCCTACAATGAGCAGTTCTTC. This codes for CASSFPIAGGHSYNEQFF. This chain uses TRBV7-9 with TRBJ2-1; 10 nucleotides agree with TRBD2. This CDR3 is built from 18 residues. Germline V gives CDR1 SEHNR, CDR2 FQNEAQ (reference sequence). The junction had 8 bases not matched to a gene; V was cut back by 3 bases and J by 0 bases. The whole variable domain, filled in from reference TRBV7-9 and TRBJ2-1, reads DTGVSQNPRHKITKRGQNVTFRCDPISEHNRLYWYRQTLGQGPEFLTYFQNEAQLEKSRLLSDRFSAERPKGSFSTLEIQRTEQGDSAMYLCASSFPIAGGHSYNEQFFGPGTRLTVL.

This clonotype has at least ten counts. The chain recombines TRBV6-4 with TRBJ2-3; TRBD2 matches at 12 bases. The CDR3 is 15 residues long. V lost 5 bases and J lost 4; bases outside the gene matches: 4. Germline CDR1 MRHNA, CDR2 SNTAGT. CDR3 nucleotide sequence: TGTGCCAGCAGTTCAGGACTAGCGGGGTCAGATACGCAGTATTTT. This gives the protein CASSSGLAGSDTQYF.

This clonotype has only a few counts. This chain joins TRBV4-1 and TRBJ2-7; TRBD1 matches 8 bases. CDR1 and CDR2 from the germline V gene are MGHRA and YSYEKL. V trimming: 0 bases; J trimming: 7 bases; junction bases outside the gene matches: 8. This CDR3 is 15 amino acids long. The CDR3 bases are TGCGCCAGCAGCCAAGATCCCCAGGGGGCAATAGAGCAGTACGTC. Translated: CASSQDPQGAIEQYV.

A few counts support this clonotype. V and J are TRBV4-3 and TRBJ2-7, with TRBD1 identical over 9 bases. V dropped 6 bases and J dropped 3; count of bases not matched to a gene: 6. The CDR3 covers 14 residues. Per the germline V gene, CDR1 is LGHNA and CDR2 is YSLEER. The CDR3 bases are TGCGCCAGCAGGAGCACAGGGGGCATCTACGAGCAGTACTTC. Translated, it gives CASRSTGGIYEQYF.